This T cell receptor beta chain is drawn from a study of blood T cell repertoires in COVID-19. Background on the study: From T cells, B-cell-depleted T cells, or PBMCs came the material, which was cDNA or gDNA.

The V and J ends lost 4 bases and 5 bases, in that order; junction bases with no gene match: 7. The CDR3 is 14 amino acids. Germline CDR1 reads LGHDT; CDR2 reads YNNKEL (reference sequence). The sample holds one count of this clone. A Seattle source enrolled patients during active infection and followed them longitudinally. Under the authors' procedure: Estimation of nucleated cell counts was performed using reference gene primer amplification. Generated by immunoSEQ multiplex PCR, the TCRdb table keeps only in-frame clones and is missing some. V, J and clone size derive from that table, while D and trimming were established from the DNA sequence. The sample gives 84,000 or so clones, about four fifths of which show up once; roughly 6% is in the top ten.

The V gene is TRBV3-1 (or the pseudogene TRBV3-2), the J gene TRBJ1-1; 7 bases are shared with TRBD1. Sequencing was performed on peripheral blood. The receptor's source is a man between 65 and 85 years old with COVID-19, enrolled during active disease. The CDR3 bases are TGTGCCAGCAGCCCAAACAGGGGTGGGACTGAAGCTTTCTTT. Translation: CASSPNRGGTEAFF.